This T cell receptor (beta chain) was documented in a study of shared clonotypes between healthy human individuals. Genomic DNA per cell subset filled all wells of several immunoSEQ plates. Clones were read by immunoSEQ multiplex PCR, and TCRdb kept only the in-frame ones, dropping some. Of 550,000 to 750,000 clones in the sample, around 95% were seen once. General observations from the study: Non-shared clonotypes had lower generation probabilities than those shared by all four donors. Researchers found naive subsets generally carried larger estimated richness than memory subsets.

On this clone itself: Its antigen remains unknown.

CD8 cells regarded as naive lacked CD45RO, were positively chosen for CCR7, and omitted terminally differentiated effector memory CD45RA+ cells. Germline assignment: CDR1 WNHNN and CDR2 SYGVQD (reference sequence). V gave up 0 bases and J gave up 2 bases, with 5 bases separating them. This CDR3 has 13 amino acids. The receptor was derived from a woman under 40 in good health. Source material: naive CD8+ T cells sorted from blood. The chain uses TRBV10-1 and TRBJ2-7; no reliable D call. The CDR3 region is CASSESQAYEQYF. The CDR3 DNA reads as TGCGCCAGCAGTGAGTCCCAGGCCTACGAGCAGTACTTC.